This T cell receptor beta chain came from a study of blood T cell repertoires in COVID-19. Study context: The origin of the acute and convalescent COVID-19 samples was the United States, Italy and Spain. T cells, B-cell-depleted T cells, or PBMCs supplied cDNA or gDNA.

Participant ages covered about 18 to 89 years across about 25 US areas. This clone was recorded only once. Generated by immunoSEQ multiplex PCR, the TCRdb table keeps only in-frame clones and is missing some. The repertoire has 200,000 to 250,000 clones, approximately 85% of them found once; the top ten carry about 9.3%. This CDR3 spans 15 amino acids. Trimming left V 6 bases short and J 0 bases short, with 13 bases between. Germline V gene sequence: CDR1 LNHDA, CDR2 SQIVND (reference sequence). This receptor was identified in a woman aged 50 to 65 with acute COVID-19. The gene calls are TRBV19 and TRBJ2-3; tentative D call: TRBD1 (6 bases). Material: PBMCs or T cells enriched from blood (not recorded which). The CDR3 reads CASRSGQFSTDTQYF. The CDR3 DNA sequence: TGTGCCAGTAGATCCGGACAGTTTAGCACAGATACGCAGTATTTT. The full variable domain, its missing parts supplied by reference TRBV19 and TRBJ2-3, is DGGITQSPKYLFRKEGQNVTLSCEQNLNHDAMYWYRQDPGQGLRLIYYSQIVNDFQKGDIAEGYSVSREKKESFPLTVTSAQKNPTAFYLCASRSGQFSTDTQYFGPGTRLTVL.